One sample yielded the 5 T cell receptor beta chains listed below, sequenced in a study of cytomegalovirus exposure and HLA in healthy donors. PCR involved 60 Vbeta and 13 Jbeta primers. Generated by immunoSEQ multiplex PCR, the TCRdb table keeps only in-frame clones and is missing some. The sample holds 100,000 to 150,000 clones, about three quarters seen once. Sequencing was done on a sample of PBMCs. The origin of the receptors is a man in his forties or fifties in good health and CMV-seronegative.

This rearrangement joins TRBV6-1 to TRBJ1-1; 8 positions match TRBD1. The CDR3 runs 16 residues. The germline gives CDR1 MNHNS, CDR2 SASEGT. V shed 6 bases, J shed 4 bases, and the junction held 13 bases outside the gene matches. The chain's CDR3 is CASSESGTGNPTEAFF. CDR3 bases: TGTGCCAGCAGCGAATCCGGGACAGGAAACCCCACTGAAGCTTTCTTT.

The chain links TRBV2 to TRBJ2-2, with TRBD1 identical over 7 bases. V lost 3 bases, J lost 6 bases, and 4 bases stayed unmatched. Germline V gene sequence: CDR1 SNHLY, CDR2 FYNNEI. This CDR3 is 14 amino acids long. The CDR3 DNA follows: TGTGCCAGCAGTGACGACAGGGCGGCCGGGGAGCTGTTTTTT. As protein: CASSDDRAAGELFF.

J is TRBJ1-2 and V is TRBV7-2; 9 bases fit TRBD1. CDR1 and CDR2 (germline): SGHTA, FQGNSA. The V gene end was trimmed by 4 bases and the J gene end by 8 bases; junction bases not matched to a gene: 11. CDR3 size: 15 residues. The CDR3 DNA is TGTGCCAGCAGCTCATTAACAGGGGGCGGTGGGGGCTACACCTTC. It translates to CASSSLTGGGGGYTF.

This chain uses TRBV6-5 with TRBJ2-5, with TRBD1 identical over 9 bases. This CDR3 is built from 14 residues. Looked up from germline, CDR1 is MNHEY and CDR2 is SVGAGI. Unmatched junction bases numbered 8, after V lost 5 bases and J lost 7 bases. The CDR3 coding sequence is TGTGCCAGCAGTCCCTTGGGACAGGGCGGGACCCAGTACTTC. Translation: CASSPLGQGGTQYF.

The rearrangement uses TRBV9 and TRBJ1-2; D ambiguous. CDR3 size: 12 residues. The V gene's germline CDR1 is SGDLS and CDR2 YYNGEE. Trimming removed 3 bases at V and 6 bases at J, with 9 bases between. The CDR3 sequence is CASSANIDGYTF. Here the CDR3 DNA reads TGTGCCAGCAGCGCCAACATTGATGGCTACACCTTC.